Sequencing of this TCR beta chain was carried out in a study of blood T cells in healthy people across ages (dated by TCRdb to 2015 to 2017). Notes on the research overall: In model experiments, template switching captured roughly one uniquely barcoded TCR beta cDNA molecule for every two T cells. To track age-related changes in TCR beta repertoire diversity, the study relied on deep sequencing normalized with unique cDNA molecular identifiers. The donors were split into four age groups: young (average 16 years), middle-aged (roughly 42), aged (approximately 59) and long-lived (about 74). Donors of different ages were randomly distributed across sequencing lanes to avoid experimental bias. For two donors (one aged 18 to 29 and one aged 80 or older), the study analyzed two additional independent replicas of 1 million unique cDNA reads from the same blood draw. Broader findings and caveats from the paper: As age increased, observed TCR beta diversity per million T cells dropped in a roughly linear way, and a significant reduction was already evident by age around 41. Estimates of total diversity based on one million sequenced T cells were regarded as lower bounds and as underestimates. Bulk unsorted PBMC profiling prevented conclusive comparison of naive and antigen-experienced compartments. The percentage of naive T cells measured by flow cytometry correlated strongly with observed TCR beta diversity. Donor CMV infection status was unknown, potentially confounding age-related changes in expanded clonotypes. Compared with the aged group, the long-lived group had more naive CD4+ T cells, fewer expanded clones and increased TCR diversity, a pattern suggesting age selection.

Donors were around 37 systemically healthy Caucasian individuals from Russia aged roughly 6 to 90 years. Each donor gave approximately 10 milliliters of peripheral blood, collected into EDTA-treated Vacutainer tubes. Ficoll-Paque density-gradient centrifugation was used to isolate PBMCs, with at least 6 million per sample. Total RNA, at least 6 micrograms per sample, was extracted from PBMCs with Trizol reagent. The percentages of naive CD45RAhigh/CD27high T cells were determined by flow cytometry on a PBMC aliquot from every donor. Libraries were made using 5' RACE. Data came from an Illumina HiSeq 2500. A second roughly 6 to 11 cycle PCR used a sample-barcoded 5' primer and a J-beta primer mix. A unique molecular identifier was introduced onto each TCR beta cDNA molecule by a template-switch 5' adaptor carrying 12 random nucleotides. Each sample yielded at least 2.5 million CDR3-containing paired-end reads. First-strand cDNA synthesis was performed from all RNA using the Mint cDNA synthesis kit, with priming by a TRBC-specific oligonucleotide. After uracil-DNA glycosylase treatment, a first 18-cycle PCR used universal primers M1SS and BC2_uni_R on all cDNA. In the paper's pipeline: For normalization, 1 million high-quality reads, each with a distinct molecular identifier, were randomly selected from each sample. Reads with shared molecular identifiers were discarded instead of being binned into consensus sequences. MiTCR, set to a Q25 quality threshold and the strictest error-elimination algorithm, was used for CDR3 identification, clonotype clustering and error correction. A nonparametric unseen species model with Euler transformation was used to estimate lower-bound total TCR beta diversity. TCRdb redid the processing of the public reads, applying fastp at Q25 and MiXCR, and retained in-frame beta chains. Records with the same CDR3 protein are collapsed into one entry carrying the most frequent genes and DNA. The V and J calls and clone size come from TCRdb's table, not from the authors' own analysis. Recorded for this sample are hundreds of thousands of distinct CDR3 sequences; roughly 35% of them occurred a single time. The ten top clones hold roughly 13% of the sample.

Comment on this clonotype: Its antigen target is currently unknown. The junction differs from germline at one of its ends, possibly a read error.

From its cysteine to its phenylalanine, the CDR3 spans 14 amino acids. Only CDR3 DNA remains: 42 bases, in frame from the first base. CDR1 and CDR2, per the germline V gene (reference sequence), are LNHNV and YYDKDF. The V and J segments used are TRBV15 and TRBJ1-2; 7 bases in the junction line up with TRBD1. Sequenced: blood. The receptor's source is a man between 18 and 35 years old in good health. CDR3 sequence: CATSRGLDRTGCTF. The nucleotide sequence reads TGTGCCACCAGCCGGGGATTGGACAGGACCGGCTGCACCTTC.